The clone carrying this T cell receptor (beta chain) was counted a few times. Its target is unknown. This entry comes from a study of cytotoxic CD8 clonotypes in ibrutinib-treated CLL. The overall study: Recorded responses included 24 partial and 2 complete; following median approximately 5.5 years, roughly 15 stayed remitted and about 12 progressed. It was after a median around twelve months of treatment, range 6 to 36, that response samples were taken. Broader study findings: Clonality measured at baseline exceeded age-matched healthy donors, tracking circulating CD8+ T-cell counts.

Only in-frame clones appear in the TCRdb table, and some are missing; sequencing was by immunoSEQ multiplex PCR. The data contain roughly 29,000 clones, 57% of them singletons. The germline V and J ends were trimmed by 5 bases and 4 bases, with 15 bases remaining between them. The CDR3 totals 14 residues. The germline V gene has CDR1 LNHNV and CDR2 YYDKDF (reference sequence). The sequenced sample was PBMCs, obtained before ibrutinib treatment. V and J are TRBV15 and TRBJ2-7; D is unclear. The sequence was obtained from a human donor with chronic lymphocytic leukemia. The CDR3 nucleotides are TGTGCCACCAGCGCCTTGCCCGCAGTTTACGAGCAGTACTTC. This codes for CATSALPAVYEQYF.